The clone carrying this TCR beta chain was detected only once. The data stem from a study of cytomegalovirus exposure and HLA in healthy donors. CDR3 length equals 16 residues. Germline CDR1 SGDLS, CDR2 YYNGEE. J lost 4 bases, V lost 6 bases, and 12 bases had no gene match. It was healthy bone marrow donors who served as donors. PCR employed 60 Vbeta and 13 Jbeta primers. Profiling relied on immunoSEQ multiplex PCR, and the TCRdb table lists in-frame clones only, not all of them. This table has roughly 240,000 clones, 82% appearing once. This clonotype was obtained from a middle-aged woman in good health and CMV-seropositive. Sequencing was performed on PBMCs. The rearrangement uses TRBV9 and TRBJ2-3, with 9 bases lining up with TRBD2. The CDR3 sequence is CASTFTAGGLADTQYF. In nucleotides, the CDR3 is TGTGCCAGCACCTTCACTGCGGGGGGGCTTGCAGATACGCAGTATTTT.